Described below is a single T cell receptor beta chain sequence and its context. The data stem from a study of T cell responses to AZD1222 COVID-19 vaccine. The repertoire was sequenced with immunoSEQ multiplex PCR; TCRdb's copy has only in-frame clones and lacks some. The data hold over 110,000 clones, with roughly 92% observed a single time. CDR1 is SGHKS, CDR2 YYEKEE, per germline (reference sequence). The CDR3 runs 15 residues. With V trimmed by 3 bases and J by 6 bases, 6 bases remained unmatched. The TCR comes from an adult in good health. J is TRBJ2-7 and V is TRBV5-5; 13 nucleotides align to TRBD2. The source was peripheral blood, collected on day 0 of AZD1222 vaccination. As DNA, the CDR3 is TGTGCCAGCAGCTCCGGGACTAGCGGGATCTTCGAGCAGTACTTC. It encodes CASSSGTSGIFEQYF.